This section outlines one T cell receptor (beta chain) sequence together with its context. This clonotype has just a few counts. No antigen is known for it. No quality values exist for individual bases; no much larger clone is one base distant. At the junction V is shortened by 0 bases and J by 7 bases, with 4 bases in between. From cysteine to phenylalanine, the CDR3 is 12 amino acids long. The DNA shown is the 36-base CDR3, in frame from base 1. Via the germline V gene, CDR1 is MGHDK and CDR2 SYGVNS. This specimen comes from a study of identical twins' blood T cells (dated by TCRdb to the early 2010s). At the level of the whole study: The approximately twelve libraries, six for the alpha chain and six for the beta chain, yielded 50 million or so Illumina reads in total. Using next-generation sequencing, the study compared the TCR alpha and beta chain repertoires of three pairs of monozygous twins to assess how genetics influences repertoire formation.

The full study reports these points: V gene usage was reported to be markedly more similar within twin pairs than between unrelated donors, even among non-selected out-of-frame TCRbeta clonotypes. Because the twins were reared together, environmental influences could not be ruled out as the explanation for twin similarity. Independent studies were stated to be required to validate the proposed role of the TCRalpha J segment in MHC recognition during thymic selection. Among the most abundant TCRbeta clonotypes, every donor shared more CDR3 sequences with her own twin than with unrelated donors. The number of shared CDR3 clonotypes between two donors was mainly determined by the product of their cloneset sizes, and twins did not clearly deviate from this trend.

Library preparation was by 5' RACE. Sequenced using an Illumina Genome Analyzer IIx. To prepare the RNA-based TCR cDNA libraries, a previously described protocol was followed, with several modifications. To prevent cross-contamination, sample-specific barcodes were added to both ends of each TCR cDNA library during cDNA synthesis and amplification. On the study's bioinformatics: Between about 85,000 and nearly 550,000 clonotypes were identified per individual, with about 2.2 to 3.6 million CDR3-containing reads per library. Reads carrying improper barcode index combinations were removed, after which the MiTCR software was used to build a cloneset for each library. MiTCR filtered or rescued low-quality reads and corrected PCR and sequencing errors when assembling CDR3 clonotypes. Artificial out-of-frame clonotypes were mapped to in-frame sequences, with one indel allowed in the CDR3, and then removed. To measure how similar V and J gene usage was between donors, Jensen-Shannon divergence was divided by mean entropy. The raw public data were reprocessed by TCRdb itself: fastp quality trimming at Q25, MiXCR clonotype calling, in-frame beta chains only. All rows with the same CDR3 protein become a single entry with the most common DNA and genes. The V and J calls follow TCRdb's processing rather than the paper's. This sample holds 350,000 to 400,000 distinct CDR3 sequences; 25% to 35% were observed only once. In total, the top ten clones hold 6.1% of the sample.

Donors were six healthy women forming three monozygous twin pairs. All three twin pairs had been raised together and were thought likely to have encountered the same vaccines and infectious agents. TCR cDNA libraries were prepared from RNA that had been isolated from peripheral blood mononuclear cells. The rearrangement combines TRBV25-1 with TRBJ2-1, with the D gene uncertain. This clonotype was sampled from a woman aged 18 to 49 in good health. The specimen sequenced was PBMCs. The CDR3 loop reads CASSEYRNEQFF. The DNA sequence is given as TGTGCCAGCAGTGAATACAGAAATGAGCAGTTCTTC.